The 30 T cell receptor beta chains below come from one sample, sequenced in a study of blood T cell repertoires in COVID-19. Data came from immunoSEQ multiplex PCR; TCRdb stores just in-frame clones and leaves some out. The data contain about 190,000 clones, around nine tenths of them singletons. The sequenced sample was peripheral blood. The origin of the receptors is a human donor in a cohort sampled during active COVID-19.

This clone was detected a few times. The chain is built from TRBV28 and TRBJ1-2, with 10 nucleotides matching TRBD1. This CDR3 has 15 residues. Per germline, CDR1 MDHEN and CDR2 SYDVKM. V dropped 5 bases and J dropped 7; count of bases not matched to a gene: 10. In DNA, the CDR3 is TGTGCCAGCAGTCCACCTGGACAGGGGGAGAGTGGCTACACCTTC. Amino acid sequence: CASSPPGQGESGYTF.

This chain joins TRBV7-8 and TRBJ2-3; 7 positions match TRBD2. V dropped 9 bases and J dropped 4; count of bases not matched to a gene: 7. Germline lookup yields CDR1 SGHVS and CDR2 FQNEAQ. CDR3 length equals 13 residues. The CDR3 spells CASSTSSSDTQYF. The CDR3 DNA sequence: TGTGCCAGTTCGACTAGCTCATCAGATACGCAGTATTTT.

The chain joins TRBV5-4 to TRBJ2-3; 12 bases fit TRBD1. Germline V gives CDR1 SGHNT, CDR2 YYREEE (reference sequence). The length of the CDR3 is 15 residues. V shed 0 bases and J 6 bases; nucleotides not matched to a gene: 2. CDR3 in DNA: TGTGCCAGCAGCTTGGTGGGACAGGGGGCCGATACGCAGTATTTT. It specifies CASSLVGQGADTQYF.

The chain couples TRBV4-3 to TRBJ2-5, with TRBD1 as a possible D gene (5 bases). The V gene lost 1 base and the J gene lost 3 bases, with 9 bases spanning the gap. The CDR3 is made up of 14 amino acids. Germline CDR1 is LGHNA and CDR2 is YSLEER. In DNA, the CDR3 is TGCGCCAGCAGCCAAGCAACAGGAAAAGAGACCCAGTACTTC. The encoded protein is CASSQATGKETQYF.

This clone has just one count. This sequence joins TRBV6-5 and TRBJ2-1; possible D gene TRBD1, 6 bases. V was pared by 2 bases and J by 9 bases, with 11 bases between. The CDR3 has 13 residues. Germline loops: CDR1 MNHEY, CDR2 SVGAGI. Written as DNA, the CDR3 is TGTGCCAGCAGTTACGATATAGGGGGTGAGCAGTTCTTC. This codes for CASSYDIGGEQFF.

This rearrangement joins TRBV7-8 to TRBJ2-5; 10 positions agree with TRBD2. Germline-derived CDR1 and CDR2 are SGHVS and FQNEAQ. This CDR3 spans 15 amino acids. V lost 7 bases and J lost 1; bases outside the gene matches: 6. As DNA, the CDR3 is TGTGCCAGCACCCAATTAGCGGGAGGCCAAGAGACCCAGTACTTC. Translating gives CASTQLAGGQETQYF.

This chain uses TRBV11-1 with TRBJ2-7; D possibly corresponds to TRBD1 (6 bases). Germline V gene sequence: CDR1 SGHAT, CDR2 FQDESV (reference sequence). V gave up 1 base and J gave up 7 bases, with 11 bases separating them. This CDR3 has 13 amino acids. CDR3: CASSLGTGREQYF. As DNA, the CDR3 is TGTGCCAGCAGCTTAGGAACAGGGCGAGAGCAGTACTTC.

The V and J genes are TRBV5-1 and TRBJ2-7; the match to TRBD2 covers 7 bases. The CDR3 consists of 13 residues. The germline CDR1 and CDR2 sequences are SGHRS and YFSETQ. V was clipped by 5 bases and J by 3 bases; unmatched bases: 5. CDR3 sequence (DNA): TGCGCCAGCAGGCCTAGCGGCATCTACGAGCAGTACTTC. This codes for CASRPSGIYEQYF.

The V and J genes are TRBV19 and TRBJ2-5; a possible D gene is TRBD2 (5 bases). Trimming shortened V by 6 bases and J by 5 bases, and 13 bases separated the two germline ends. Germline loops: CDR1 LNHDA, CDR2 SQIVND (reference sequence). CDR3 size: 13 residues. CDR3 protein: CASSSGLAETQYF. CDR3 DNA: TGTGCCAGTAGCTCCGGACTGGCGGAGACCCAGTACTTC.

This chain connects TRBV6-4 to TRBJ1-5, with 8 bases aligning to TRBD1. The germline V gene has CDR1 MRHNA and CDR2 SNTAGT. Trimming at V came to 0 bases and at J to 0 bases, leaving 13 bases not matched to a gene. The CDR3 has 20 residues. The DNA of the CDR3 is TGTGCCAGCAGTGACTCGACGACTGGGATGACAGGGGCTAGCAATCAGCCCCAGCATTTT. Its translation: CASSDSTTGMTGASNQPQHF.

The rearrangement uses TRBV5-4 and TRBJ1-1; the D gene is possibly TRBD1 (6 bases). The CDR3 totals 14 residues. V was trimmed by 2 bases and J by 4 bases, leaving 12 bases between them. Germline lookup yields CDR1 SGHNT and CDR2 YYREEE (reference sequence). CDR3 coding DNA: TGTGCCAGCAGCTTCTCCCGAGGGGGCACTGAAGCTTTCTTT. Encoded protein: CASSFSRGGTEAFF.

V usage is TRBV10-1 and J usage is TRBJ2-3, with 7 positions matching TRBD2. V shed 8 bases, J shed 1 base, and the junction held 9 bases outside the gene matches. CDR3 length: 15 residues. Germline CDR1 WNHNN, CDR2 SYGVQD (reference sequence). CDR3 nucleotide sequence: TGCGCCAGCGGGGAGGGGCGGGGAGGCACAGATACGCAGTATTTT. It yields the protein CASGEGRGGTDTQYF.

The rearrangement links TRBV11-1 to TRBJ1-1, with D hard to call. The V end was cut by 1 base, the J end by 5 bases, with 11 bases between. Germline values: CDR1 SGHAT, CDR2 FQDESV (reference sequence). This CDR3 contains 14 residues. The CDR3 region has the DNA TGTGCCAGCAGCTTAGAAGACATTTCTACTGAAGCTTTCTTT. As protein: CASSLEDISTEAFF. Looking up the rest from reference TRBV11-1 and TRBJ1-1 gives the full variable domain: EAEVAQSPRYKITEKSQAVAFWCDPISGHATLYWYRQILGQGPELLVQFQDESVVDDSQLPKDRFSAERLKGVDSTLKIQPAELGDSAMYLCASSLEDISTEAFFGQGTRLTVV.

The chain is built from TRBV6-2 or TRBV6-3 and TRBJ2-1; the D is unclear. Germline V lookup: CDR1 MNHEY, CDR2 SVGEGT. CDR3 size: 11 residues. V lost 2 bases to trimming and J lost 7 bases, with 3 bases between them. The CDR3 sequence is CASSYENEQFF. CDR3 in DNA: TGTGCCAGCAGTTACGAGAATGAGCAGTTCTTC.

This rearrangement joins TRBV27 to TRBJ2-1; tentative D call: TRBD2 (6 bases). This CDR3 comprises 16 residues. Looked up from germline, CDR1 is MNHEY and CDR2 is SMNVEV (reference sequence). The ends were cut back, 2 bases at V and 4 bases at J, with 15 bases in the middle. DNA of the CDR3: TGTGCCAGCAGTTTAGTCCCCAGCGGGCGATACAATGAGCAGTTCTTC. This gives the protein CASSLVPSGRYNEQFF.

This chain links TRBV7-9 with TRBJ2-5, with D perhaps TRBD2 (6 bases). The V gene's germline CDR1 is SEHNR and CDR2 FQNEAQ (reference sequence). This CDR3 is built from 18 residues. The V gene lost 2 bases and the J gene lost 1 base, with 20 bases spanning the gap. CDR3 bases: TGTGCCAGCAGCTTATCGGGACGGGCTAGCGTTCTCCAAGAGACCCAGTACTTC. Its translation is CASSLSGRASVLQETQYF.

CDR3 sequence (DNA): TGTGCCAGCAGCCCCCCCCGTGGCGGGGGTGGGAACAATGAGCAGTTCTTC. It translates to CASSPPRGGGGNNEQFF. The V gene is TRBV5-4, the J gene TRBJ2-1; TRBD2 matches 7 bases. CDR3 length equals 17 residues. Germline CDR1 reads SGHNT; CDR2 reads YYREEE (reference sequence). V shed 4 bases, J shed 5 bases, and the junction held 15 bases outside the gene matches.

V usage is TRBV5-1 and J usage is TRBJ2-7, with 14 bases matching TRBD2. The V and J ends lost 4 bases and 6 bases, in that order; junction bases with no gene match: 6. The germline gives CDR1 SGHRS, CDR2 YFSETQ. This CDR3 has 15 residues. In DNA form, the CDR3 reads TGCGCCAGCAGCCTCGGGACTAGCGGGAGCTCCGAGCAGTACTTC. Its translation is CASSLGTSGSSEQYF.

The chain employs TRBV4-2 and TRBJ2-2; 11 nucleotides align to TRBD2. The ends lost 0 bases at V and 0 bases at J; junction bases unmatched: 3. The CDR3 totals 18 residues. Germline values: CDR1 LGHNA, CDR2 YNFKEQ. The CDR3 loop reads CASSQEATSGTNTGELFF. In DNA, the CDR3 is TGTGCCAGCAGCCAAGAGGCGACTAGCGGGACGAACACCGGGGAGCTGTTTTTT.

This clone was seen many times. The rearrangement joins TRBV28 to TRBJ1-5; D is undetermined. This CDR3 has 15 residues. V was cut by 4 bases and J by 3 bases, with 13 bases left in between. The germline V gene has CDR1 MDHEN and CDR2 SYDVKM. The CDR3 protein is CASSSPGGYNQPQHF. As DNA, the CDR3 is TGTGCCAGCAGTTCCCCGGGAGGGTACAATCAGCCCCAGCATTTT.

V is TRBV4-1 and J is TRBJ2-7; perhaps TRBD2 as D (6 bases). With 1 base removed from V and 5 bases from J, the gap between germline ends came to 15 bases. The CDR3 sequence is 15 residues long. The germline V gene has CDR1 MGHRA and CDR2 YSYEKL. CDR3 sequence: CASSQAVAVLNEQYF. DNA for the CDR3: TGCGCCAGCAGCCAAGCTGTAGCGGTTCTCAACGAGCAGTACTTC.

The chain is built from TRBV7-6 and TRBJ2-2; 12 bases line up with TRBD2. The germline V gene has CDR1 SGHVS and CDR2 FNYEAQ. The CDR3 has 16 residues. V dropped 0 bases and J dropped 6; count of bases not matched to a gene: 2. The CDR3 region has the DNA TGTGCCAGCAGCTTAGCGGCTAGCGGGAGGGCCGGGGAGCTGTTTTTT. Its protein product is CASSLAASGRAGELFF.

The chain uses TRBV5-1 and TRBJ2-3, with 8 bases lining up with TRBD2. V lost 2 bases to trimming and J lost 3 bases; unmatched junction nucleotides: 8. CDR3 size: 16 residues. Germline V gives CDR1 SGHRS, CDR2 YFSETQ. CDR3 amino acids: CASSFRSGSGTDTQYF. CDR3 coding DNA: TGCGCCAGCAGCTTTAGGAGCGGGAGTGGAACAGATACGCAGTATTTT.

The chain couples TRBV20-1 to TRBJ2-7, with TRBD2 matching 9 bases. Losses at the gene ends were 3 bases for V and 0 bases for J; bases not matched to a gene: 3. The CDR3 has 14 amino acids. Germline CDR1 reads DFQATT; CDR2 reads SNEGSKA (reference sequence). CDR3 bases: TGCAGTGCTAGTCTAGCGGGGAGCTCCTACGAGCAGTACTTC. Protein product: CSASLAGSSYEQYF.

This clone came up once. The chain joins TRBV13 to TRBJ1-3, with D tentatively TRBD1 (5 bases). V was clipped by 0 bases and J by 0 bases, with 9 bases between them. Germline values: CDR1 PRHDT, CDR2 FYEKMQ (reference sequence). This CDR3 has 16 amino acids. The CDR3 bases are TGTGCCAGCAGCTTAGGTCAGGGTCTCTCTGGAAACACCATATATTTT. Translation gives CASSLGQGLSGNTIYF.

This clone was counted only a few times. This chain joins TRBV28 and TRBJ2-5; no firm D call. The V end lost 7 bases, the J end lost 5 bases, and 14 bases lay between the germline ends. In germline, CDR1 is MDHEN, CDR2 SYDVKM. This CDR3 spans 13 amino acids. Written as DNA, the CDR3 is TGTGCCAGCACCCCCCCATTTGCGGAGACCCAGTACTTC. As protein: CASTPPFAETQYF. The whole variable domain, filled in from reference TRBV28 and TRBJ2-5, reads DVKVTQSSRYLVKRTGEKVFLECVQDMDHENMFWYRQDPGLGLRLIYFSYDVKMKEKGDIPEGYSVSREKKERFSLILESASTNQTSMYLCASTPPFAETQYFGPGTRLLVL.

The chain links TRBV9 to TRBJ2-2; weak D call: TRBD1 (6 bases). CDR1 and CDR2 from the germline V gene are SGDLS and YYNGEE. CDR3 size: 15 residues. Trimming cost V 4 bases and J 2 bases, with 12 bases left between them. The DNA for the CDR3 is TGTGCCAGCAGCCCCCGAGGGACAAACACCGGGGAGCTGTTTTTT. It codes for CASSPRGTNTGELFF.

The J gene is TRBJ2-1, the V gene TRBV9; 9 bases fit TRBD2. CDR3 length equals 15 residues. The germline V gene encodes CDR1 SGDLS and CDR2 YYNGEE. V lost 3 bases to trimming and J lost 10 bases; unmatched junction nucleotides: 11. The DNA of the CDR3 is TGTGCCAGCAGCGGTACTAGCGGGCCTACAATGGAGCAGTTCTTC. It translates to CASSGTSGPTMEQFF.

The V gene is TRBV19, the J gene TRBJ2-3; 11 bases align to TRBD2. V lost 5 bases to trimming and J lost 0 bases; unmatched junction nucleotides: 7. From germline, CDR1 is LNHDA and CDR2 SQIVND (reference sequence). This CDR3 comprises 17 residues. CDR3 in amino acids: CASSQLAGAVSTDTQYF. The CDR3 nucleotides read TGTGCCAGTAGTCAACTAGCGGGGGCCGTAAGCACAGATACGCAGTATTTT. The variable domain in full, with the rest retrieved from reference TRBV19 and TRBJ2-3, is DGGITQSPKYLFRKEGQNVTLSCEQNLNHDAMYWYRQDPGQGLRLIYYSQIVNDFQKGDIAEGYSVSREKKESFPLTVTSAQKNPTAFYLCASSQLAGAVSTDTQYFGPGTRLTVL.

V gene TRBV19 combines with J gene TRBJ1-1; TRBD1 matches at 8 bases. After removal of 5 bases from V and 4 bases from J, the junction contained 9 bases not matched to a gene. Germline V gene lookup returns CDR1 LNHDA and CDR2 SQIVND (reference sequence). This CDR3 contains 15 residues. The CDR3: CASSPKMTGATEAFF. The CDR3 DNA reads TGTGCCAGTAGTCCAAAGATGACAGGGGCCACTGAAGCTTTCTTT.